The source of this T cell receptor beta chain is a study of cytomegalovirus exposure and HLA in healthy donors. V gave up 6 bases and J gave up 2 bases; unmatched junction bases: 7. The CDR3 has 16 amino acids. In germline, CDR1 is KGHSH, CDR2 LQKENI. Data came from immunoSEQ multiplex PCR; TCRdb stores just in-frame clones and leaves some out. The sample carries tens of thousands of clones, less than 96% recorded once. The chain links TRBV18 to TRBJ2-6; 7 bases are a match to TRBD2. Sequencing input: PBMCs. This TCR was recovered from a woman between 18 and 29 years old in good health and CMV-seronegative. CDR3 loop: CASSPGTTTGANVLTF. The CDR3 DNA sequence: TGTGCCAGCTCCCCCGGGACTACCACTGGGGCCAACGTCCTGACTTTC.